The 31 T cell receptor beta chains below come from one sample, sequenced in a study of T cells in Graves' hyperthyroidism and ophthalmopathy. TCR beta CDR3 sequences were amplified from RNA transcripts. First-round RT-PCR of the TCR CDR3 relied on the HTBI primer set. TCRdb used MiXCR to reprocess the multiplex PCR reads, holding one entry per CDR3 protein. The sample holds about 840,000 distinct CDR3 sequences, roughly 40% seen once. Material for sequencing was blood. All receptors come from a man between 18 and 35 years old with Graves' hyperthyroidism.

The sample holds a few counts of this clonotype. The gene calls are TRBV10-3 and TRBJ1-5; 11 bases match TRBD1. Germline V CDR1 and CDR2: ENHRY, SYGVKD. V shed 10 bases and J 6 bases; nucleotides not matched to a gene: 5. The CDR3 totals 13 residues. This CDR3 is CATGTGGIQPQHF. The CDR3 DNA reads as TGTGCCACCGGGACAGGGGGTATTCAGCCCCAGCATTTT.

The chain couples TRBV6-1 to TRBJ1-4, with 8 bases aligning to TRBD1. Germline loops: CDR1 MNHNS, CDR2 SASEGT. The CDR3 spans 14 residues. With V trimmed by 8 bases and J by 2 bases, 4 bases remained unmatched. The chain's CDR3 is CASLRQGTNEKLFF. In DNA form, the CDR3 reads TGTGCCAGCTTGAGACAGGGGACTAATGAAAAACTGTTTTTT.

The chain uses TRBV4-2 and TRBJ1-5; a possible D gene is TRBD1 (5 bases). The ends were cut back, 4 bases at V and 2 bases at J, with 18 bases in the middle. Germline loops: CDR1 LGHNA, CDR2 YNFKEQ. The CDR3 contains 17 residues. The DNA for the CDR3 is TGTGCCAGCAGCCTCTTGTCTACGGGGCTTGGCAATCAGCCCCAGCATTTT. This translates into CASSLLSTGLGNQPQHF.

The chain links TRBV5-1 to TRBJ1-1, with a weak D call TRBD1 (6 bases). This CDR3 comprises 13 residues. Germline V gene sequence: CDR1 SGHRS, CDR2 YFSETQ. Trimming removed 4 bases from V and 8 bases from J, with 15 bases in between. The CDR3 here is CASSLGRRGEAFF. DNA of the CDR3: TGCGCCAGCAGCCTGGGACGGAGGGGGGAAGCTTTCTTT. Full variable domain (rest looked up from reference TRBV5-1 and TRBJ1-1): KAGVTQTPRYLIKTRGQQVTLSCSPISGHRSVSWYQQTPGQGLQFLFEYFSETQRNKGNFPGRFSGRQFSNSRSEMNVSTLELGDSALYLCASSLGRRGEAFFGQGTRLTVV.

This clonotype was observed many times. The chain recombines TRBV19 with TRBJ1-5, with D maybe TRBD1 (6 bases). Trimming pared 4 bases from V and 7 bases from J, leaving 11 bases between. CDR1 is LNHDA, CDR2 SQIVND, per germline (reference sequence). This CDR3 spans 13 amino acids. This chain's CDR3 is CASSTGVGQPQHF. As DNA, the CDR3 is TGTGCCAGTAGTACAGGGGTCGGACAGCCCCAGCATTTT.

The genes are TRBV3-1 and TRBJ1-3; TRBD1 might be the D (6 bases). With 1 base removed from V and 3 bases from J, the gap between germline ends came to 10 bases. This CDR3 has 15 residues. From germline, CDR1 is LGHDT and CDR2 YNNKEL (reference sequence). The CDR3 here is CASSQAGTLGNTIYF. The CDR3 DNA sequence: TGTGCCAGCAGCCAAGCGGGGACACTTGGAAACACCATATATTTT.

The chain carries TRBV29-1 and TRBJ1-1, with 8 bases that match TRBD1. Germline CDR1 reads SQVTM; CDR2 reads ANQGSEA. The CDR3 totals 11 residues. The V segment lost 4 bases and the J segment 6 bases; nucleotides outside the gene matches: 1. The DNA for the CDR3 is TGCAGCGTTGCGGACAGGGCTGAAGCTTTCTTT. The encoded protein is CSVADRAEAFF.

This clonotype has more than one count but fewer than ten. The V call is TRBV12-3 or TRBV12-4, the J call TRBJ1-2, with 10 positions matching TRBD1. There are 15 residues in the CDR3. The V and J ends lost 1 base and 5 bases, in that order; junction bases with no gene match: 4. The CDR3 DNA sequence: TGTGCCAGCAGTTTAGGGACAGGGGGGGAGTATGGCTACACCTTC. The encoded protein is CASSLGTGGEYGYTF.

This clonotype came up a few times. V usage is TRBV7-8 and J usage is TRBJ2-7; D not resolved. The CDR3 has 11 amino acids. Deletions cut 2 bases from V and 9 bases from J, with 8 bases between. Germline V CDR1 and CDR2: SGHVS, FQNEAQ. In nucleotides, the CDR3 is TGTGCCAGCAGCTTACATCTGATGCAGTACTTC. It codes for CASSLHLMQYF.

This clonotype turned up a few times. The chain couples TRBV6-2 or TRBV6-3 to TRBJ2-5; D perhaps matches TRBD2 (5 bases). Trimming stripped 2 bases from V and 4 bases from J, with 8 bases between. This CDR3 spans 13 amino acids. CDR1 and CDR2 (germline): MNHEY, SVGEGT. The CDR3 loop is CASSYGGSETQYF. The DNA for the CDR3 is TGTGCCAGCAGTTACGGCGGGTCAGAGACCCAGTACTTC.

The V and J genes are TRBV9 and TRBJ2-2; D is perhaps TRBD2 (5 bases). The ends were cut back, 4 bases at V and 4 bases at J, with 14 bases in the middle. Germline V gene data show CDR1 as SGDLS and CDR2 as YYNGEE. The CDR3 runs 15 residues. As DNA, the CDR3 is TGTGCCAGCAGCCCAACTAGTTTCGGCACCGGGGAGCTGTTTTTT. It codes for CASSPTSFGTGELFF.

As concerns this clonotype: This likely comes from a read error, as the CDR3 has no conserved phenylalanine or tryptophan at its end. The chain is built from TRBV20-1 and TRBJ1-1, with D possibly matching TRBD1 (5 bases). The CDR3 totals 14 residues. CDR1 is DFQATT, CDR2 SNEGSKA, per germline (reference sequence). V shed 5 bases and J shed 6 bases, with 19 bases lying between them. The CDR3 DNA sequence: TGCAGTGCTCCTTGGGGGGACCCTTGGGCTGAAGCTTTCCTT. Translation: CSAPWGDPWAEAFL.

This chain uses TRBV10-1 with TRBJ1-6; the D is unclear. The V end lost 8 bases, the J end lost 8 bases, and 10 bases lay between the germline ends. Germline V gene data show CDR1 as WNHNN and CDR2 as SYGVQD (reference sequence). There are 12 residues in the CDR3. CDR3: CASLDGHSPLHF. CDR3 DNA sequence: TGCGCCAGCTTGGACGGCCATTCACCCCTCCACTTT.

Regarding this clonotype: A read error may explain this, as a much larger clone is one base away. The chain is built from TRBV2 and TRBJ1-6; 9 bases are shared with TRBD1. The CDR3 contains 16 residues. Germline lookup yields CDR1 SNHLY and CDR2 FYNNEI. CDR3: CASRDDRGDYNPPLHF. The CDR3 region has the DNA TGTGCCAGCAGAGACGACAGGGGGGATTATAATCCACCCCTCCACTTT. The complete variable domain, with remaining parts taken from reference TRBV2 and TRBJ1-6, reads EPEVTQTPSHQVTQMGQEVILRCVPISNHLYFYWYRQILGQKVEFLVSFYNNEISEKSEIFDDQFSVERPDGSNFTLKIRSTKLEDSAMYFCASRDDRGDYNPPLHFGNGTRLTVT.

This chain connects TRBV19 to TRBJ2-7; no definite D call. The CDR3 has 9 residues. CDR1 is LNHDA, CDR2 SQIVND, per germline (reference sequence). The DNA of the CDR3 is TGTGCCAAGTCCGTGGCGGCAATCGTC. Its protein product is CAKSVAAIV.

This chain joins TRBV5-6 and TRBJ1-1; D gene uncertain. The CDR3 spans 12 residues. Germline CDR1 reads SGHDT; CDR2 reads YYEEEE. The V end was cut by 4 bases, the J end by 8 bases, with 12 bases between. Here the CDR3 reads CASSHGGVEAFF. The CDR3 nucleotides read TGTGCCAGCAGCCATGGAGGAGTAGAAGCTTTCTTT. Supplemented by reference TRBV5-6 and TRBJ1-1, the full variable domain reads DAGVTQSPTHLIKTRGQQVTLRCSPKSGHDTVSWYQQALGQGPQFIFQYYEEEERQRGNFPDRFSGHQFPNYSSELNVNALLLGDSALYLCASSHGGVEAFFGQGTRLTVV.

The table lists this clonotype with many counts. The chain joins TRBV5-1 to TRBJ1-5; D is undetermined. CDR3 length: 13 amino acids. CDR1 SGHRS and CDR2 YFSETQ come from the germline V gene. V was cut by 4 bases and J by 4 bases, with 9 bases left in between. As DNA, the CDR3 is TGCGCCAGCAGCGCAGAGGGAAATCAGCCCCAGCATTTT. Translating gives CASSAEGNQPQHF.

The CDR3 loop reads CSVLGQGEAFF. CDR3 bases: TGCAGCGTTCTTGGGCAGGGTGAAGCTTTCTTT. The chain recombines TRBV29-1 with TRBJ1-1, with D perhaps TRBD1 (5 bases). Germline CDR1 reads SQVTM; CDR2 reads ANQGSEA. The CDR3 sequence is 11 residues long. V was shortened by 5 bases and J by 7 bases, with 11 bases between the two germline ends.

The chain recombines TRBV2 with TRBJ2-5; a possible D gene is TRBD1 (6 bases). Between the trimmed V and J ends, which lost 3 bases and 1 base, there was a span of 9 bases. CDR3 length: 14 residues. Germline values: CDR1 SNHLY, CDR2 FYNNEI. CDR3 loop: CASSEDSFQETQYF. The DNA of the CDR3 is TGTGCCAGCAGTGAGGACAGCTTCCAAGAGACCCAGTACTTC.

The V call is TRBV7-3, the J call TRBJ1-4; D gene unclear. CDR3 length: 15 residues. Germline CDR1 reads SGHTA; CDR2 reads FQGTGA. Between the trimmed V and J ends, which lost 2 bases and 2 bases, there was a span of 9 bases. For the CDR3, the DNA is TGTGCCAGCAGCTTAGAGAGCGGCACTAATGAAAAACTGTTTTTT. Residues: CASSLESGTNEKLFF.

This clonotype was counted many times. The DNA for the CDR3 is TGCAGCATAAAGACAGGGATTAACACTGAAGCTTTCTTT. Its translation is CSIKTGINTEAFF. This rearrangement joins TRBV29-1 to TRBJ1-1; 7 positions agree with TRBD1. V lost 8 bases, J lost 2 bases, and 8 bases stayed unmatched. This CDR3 comprises 13 residues. Germline CDR1 and CDR2: SQVTM and ANQGSEA.

Turning to this clonotype: A junction boundary mismatches the germline segment, possibly from a read error. The chain employs TRBV7-9 and TRBJ2-2, with 10 bases lining up with TRBD2. This CDR3 spans 17 amino acids. CDR1 SEHNR and CDR2 FQNEAQ come from the germline V gene (reference sequence). The CDR3 loop reads CASSPQRASGSPGELFF. CDR3 sequence (DNA): TGCGCCAGCAGCCCTCAACGGGCTAGCGGGAGCCCCGGGGAGTTGTTTTTT.

The chain has TRBV29-1 and TRBJ2-7; no reliable D call. The CDR3 runs 10 residues. The V end lost 0 bases, the J end lost 5 bases, and 2 bases lay between the germline ends. Germline values: CDR1 SQVTM, CDR2 ANQGSEA. The CDR3: CSVEDHEQYF. The CDR3 coding sequence is TGCAGCGTTGAAGACCACGAGCAGTACTTC.

The chain combines TRBV7-6 with TRBJ2-7, with 7 bases that match TRBD1. J lost 3 bases, V lost 5 bases, and 7 bases had no gene match. Germline V CDR1 and CDR2: SGHVS, FNYEAQ. The CDR3 spans 14 residues. The CDR3 reads CASSRPDRDYEQYF. The CDR3 region has the DNA TGTGCCAGCAGCCGACCCGACAGGGACTACGAGCAGTACTTC.

The genes are TRBV28 and TRBJ1-3, with 10 nucleotides matching TRBD1. Trimming took 3 bases from V and 3 from J; bases not matched to a gene: 8. There are 17 residues in the CDR3. Per the germline V gene, CDR1 is MDHEN and CDR2 is SYDVKM. The CDR3 coding sequence is TGTGCCAGCAGTTTGTGGGGACAGGGGAGATTTGGAAACACCATATATTTT. Translating it yields CASSLWGQGRFGNTIYF. Based on the CDR3 plus reference TRBV28 and TRBJ1-3, the full variable domain is DVKVTQSSRYLVKRTGEKVFLECVQDMDHENMFWYRQDPGLGLRLIYFSYDVKMKEKGDIPEGYSVSREKKERFSLILESASTNQTSMYLCASSLWGQGRFGNTIYFGEGSWLTVV.

J is TRBJ2-7 and V is TRBV20-1; 9 nucleotides match TRBD2. This CDR3 comprises 14 residues. V was pared by 1 base and J by 2 bases, with 3 bases of the junction left unmatched. Germline V gives CDR1 DFQATT, CDR2 SNEGSKA (reference sequence). The CDR3 loop reads CSARGGGRAYEQYF. The DNA for the CDR3 is TGCAGTGCTAGAGGTGGCGGGAGGGCCTACGAGCAGTACTTC.

This clonotype was counted a few times. The chain has TRBV7-9 and TRBJ1-4; 7 bases agree with TRBD1. Germline CDR1 reads SEHNR; CDR2 reads FQNEAQ (reference sequence). The CDR3 totals 15 residues. V lost 6 bases to trimming and J lost 8 bases; unmatched junction nucleotides: 12. CDR3 amino acids: CASSSDREAGEKLFF. The CDR3 coding sequence is TGTGCCAGCAGTTCCGACAGGGAGGCAGGAGAAAAACTGTTTTTT.

This clonotype was recorded many times. The rearrangement joins TRBV7-9 to TRBJ2-5; either TRBD1 or TRBD2 may fit D (5 bases each). Per the germline V gene, CDR1 is SEHNR and CDR2 is FQNEAQ (reference sequence). V lost 6 bases to trimming and J lost 1 base, with 12 bases between them. There are 14 residues in the CDR3. The DNA of the CDR3 is TGTGCCAGCAGGTCCAGGGACGTCCAAGAGACCCAGTACTTC. This translates into CASRSRDVQETQYF.

This rearrangement joins TRBV4-3 to TRBJ2-7, with TRBD2 identical over 8 bases. V shed 1 base and J 3 bases; nucleotides not matched to a gene: 5. In germline, CDR1 is LGHNA, CDR2 YSLEER. The CDR3 length is 15 residues. The CDR3 is CASSQGTSGFYEQYF. In DNA form, the CDR3 reads TGCGCCAGCAGCCAAGGCACTAGCGGATTCTACGAGCAGTACTTC.

This CDR3 is CSSGTDTIYF. The CDR3 DNA sequence: TGCAGCTCGGGGACGGACACCATATATTTT. This sequence joins TRBV29-1 and TRBJ1-3; the D gene is possibly TRBD1 (5 bases). The CDR3 is 10 amino acids. Germline CDR1 SQVTM, CDR2 ANQGSEA. Trimming cost V 8 bases and J 8 bases, with 10 bases left between them.

This clonotype came up once. V gene TRBV7-8 combines with J gene TRBJ1-1, with a weak D call TRBD1 (5 bases). The CDR3 is 13 residues long. V was trimmed by 5 bases and J by 5 bases, leaving 12 bases between them. In germline, CDR1 is SGHVS, CDR2 FQNEAQ. The CDR3 protein is CASSQIRGTEAFF. CDR3 bases: TGTGCCAGCAGCCAAATAAGGGGAACTGAAGCTTTCTTT.